The TCR beta chain under discussion was sequenced for a study of T cells expressing NK-cell markers. Study summary: Seven of the eight sequenced donors were classified as HCMV-seropositive, and one was classified as seronegative.

The V gene's germline CDR1 is DFQATT and CDR2 SNEGSKA (reference sequence). The CDR3 spans 14 residues. After re-calling the 5' RACE reads, TCRdb lists one entry per CDR3 protein, DNA absent. This table holds about 450,000 distinct CDR3 sequences. The chain joins TRBV20-1 to TRBJ2-7; there is no DNA to check the TCRdb D call of TRBD1. This TCR was recovered from a woman aged 18 to 75 in good health. The sequenced sample consisted of blood T cells: a sorted CD56 or NKG2C T cell subset, CD4+ or CD8+ T cells, or bulk PBMC T cells (not recorded which). The CDR3 is CSAKTGTAEYEQYF.